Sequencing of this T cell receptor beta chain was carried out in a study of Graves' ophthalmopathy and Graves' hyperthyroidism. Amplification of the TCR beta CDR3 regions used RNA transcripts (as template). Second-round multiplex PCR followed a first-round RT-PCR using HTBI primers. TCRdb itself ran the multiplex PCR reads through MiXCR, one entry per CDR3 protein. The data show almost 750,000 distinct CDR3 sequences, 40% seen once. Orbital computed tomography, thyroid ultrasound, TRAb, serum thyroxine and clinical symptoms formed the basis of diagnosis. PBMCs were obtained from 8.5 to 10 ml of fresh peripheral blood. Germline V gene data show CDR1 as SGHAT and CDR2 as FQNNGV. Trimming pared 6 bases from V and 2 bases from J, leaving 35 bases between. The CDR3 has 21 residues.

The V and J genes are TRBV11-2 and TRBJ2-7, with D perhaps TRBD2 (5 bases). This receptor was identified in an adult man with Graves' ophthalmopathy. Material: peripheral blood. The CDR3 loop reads CASRFDEGILDPEMLAYEQYF. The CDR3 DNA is TGTGCCAGCAGGTTTGACGAAGGGATACTAGACCCCGAGATGCTGGCCTACGAGCAGTACTTC.